This note documents a single T cell receptor beta chain sequence. Its antigen is still unknown. Within one base of it there is no much larger clone, and no base qualities were kept. Library generation was performed with the immunoSEQ multiplex PCR assay. The hsTCRB Kit was used according to the manufacturer's protocol to amplify rearranged TCR beta chain sequences. Sequencing of TCRB libraries was carried out on an Illumina MiSeq. The paper's processing steps were these. The kit vendor's proprietary platform handled demultiplexing, trimming and gene mapping. Imported from immuneACCESS, the table was reduced by TCRdb to in-frame sequences with V and J called. These copies leave out some clones; in studies compared against another copy, an unresolved V gene accounts for under half, and the cause of the remainder is not known. V and J calls and clone size are as listed in that table; D and trimming were resolved from the DNA. In this sample the table shows approximately 45,000 clones, approximately 90% of which occur a single time. The top ten clonotypes cover just under 4% of the sample.

This sample is part of a study of a mutant IDH1 vaccine in newly diagnosed glioma (dated by TCRdb to about 2021). Broadly, across the study: Across visits V03 through V10, patients got a total of eight vaccinations, given in weeks 1, 3, 5, 7, 11, 15, 19 and 23. Vaccination started 4-6 weeks after radiotherapy alone, or was given together with temozolomide cycles in the groups whose treatment included chemotherapy. The approximately 32 treated patients were roughly 60% male and roughly 40% female, with a mean age of roughly 40 years. Prior to enrollment, patients had been given standard therapy consisting of radiotherapy alone, temozolomide alone, or radiochemotherapy with temozolomide, with the combination given to most patients. Peripheral blood was collected at six visits: V03 (baseline), V05, V07, V10, V12 and V13. For exploratory analyses, roughly 25 treated patients had longitudinal TCRB deep sequencing done wherever samples were available. What the study reported, not specific to this receptor: Across multiple MHC alleles, vaccine-induced immune responses were seen in 90% to 95% of patients. PBMC samples for TCRB deep sequencing were selected based on availability. According to the authors, sample limitations meant that analyses of patient blood samples could not be reproduced. Pseudoprogression appeared unrelated to alterations in the top peripheral T cell clonotypes detected by TCRB sequencing.

Explained via the paper, the time point label denotes: week 23, last vaccination. Each vaccine dose, consisting of 300 ug of a 20-mer mutant IDH1 peptide in Montanide, was administered subcutaneously with topical imiquimod. Newly diagnosed WHO grade 3 or 4 IDH1-mutant astrocytomas showing loss of nuclear ATRX were present in the donors. The samples were drawn from NOA16, a multicentre, single-arm, open-label phase I trial in Germany that tested a mutant IDH1 peptide vaccine in humans for the first time. Genomic DNA for TCRB sequencing was extracted from EDTA blood using the DNeasy Blood and Tissue Kit. V trim: 5 bases; J trim: 4 bases; unmatched bases: 3. CDR1 and CDR2 are read off the germline V gene as SGHDN and FVKESK. The CDR3 runs 15 residues from the cysteine to the phenylalanine. The retained sequence is limited to the CDR3, 45 bases, with the frame set at the first base.

This TCR came from a man aged 50 or older with glioma. The V and J segments used are TRBV14 and TRBJ2-2; TRBD1 aligns with 11 central bases. Material: PBMCs, obtained from a glioma patient whose treatment included an IDH1 peptide vaccine. The CDR3 is CASSRGQGGTGELFF. In nucleotide form, the sequence is TGTGCCAGCAGCAGGGGACAGGGGGGCACCGGGGAGCTGTTTTTT. Full variable domain (CDR3 extended with the reference TRBV14 and TRBJ2-2 proteins): EAGVTQFPSHSVIEKGQTVTLRCDPISGHDNLYWYRRVMGKEIKFLLHFVKESKQDESGMPNNRFLAERTGGTYSTLKVQPAELEDSGVYFCASSRGQGGTGELFFGEGSRLTVL.